This passage covers 23 T cell receptor beta chains from one sample sequenced in a study of blood T cell repertoires in COVID-19. Measured with immunoSEQ multiplex PCR; TCRdb has only the in-frame clones, and not every one. The repertoire has fewer than 200,000 clones, roughly 85% of them found once; the top ten carry 20% to 25%. The specimen was peripheral blood. Receptors originate from a man aged 55 to 70 with active or convalescent COVID-19.

The table lists this clone with a few counts. The DNA of the CDR3 is TGCGCCAGCAGCCCGGAGGGTACTGGAAACACCATATATTTT. This sequence encodes CASSPEGTGNTIYF. This sequence joins TRBV5-1 and TRBJ1-3; D is unclear. CDR3 length: 14 amino acids. Trimming left V 4 bases short and J 2 bases short, with 10 bases between. Germline values: CDR1 SGHRS, CDR2 YFSETQ.

V is TRBV7-8 and J is TRBJ2-1; tentatively, D is TRBD2 (5 bases). The CDR3 extends over 15 amino acids. Between the trimmed V and J ends, which lost 5 bases and 4 bases, there was a span of 15 bases. The germline V gene has CDR1 SGHVS and CDR2 FQNEAQ. The CDR3 DNA reads TGTGCCAGCAGCCCCGGGGTTTCTGAGTACAATGAGCAGTTCTTC. Translated, it gives CASSPGVSEYNEQFF.

This clone was recorded once. The genes are TRBV11-2 and TRBJ1-5, with 8 nucleotides matching TRBD1. CDR3 size: 14 residues. Germline CDR1 and CDR2: SGHAT and FQNNGV. The trim removed 1 base at V and 7 bases at J, leaving 3 bases unmatched. CDR3 coding DNA: TGTGCCAGCAGCTTAGGGACAGGGAGACAGCCCCAGCATTTT. It codes for CASSLGTGRQPQHF.

V gene TRBV11-2 combines with J gene TRBJ2-7, with 10 bases fitting TRBD2. Looked up from germline, CDR1 is SGHAT and CDR2 is FQNNGV. The CDR3 is made up of 14 amino acids. J lost 4 bases, V lost 6 bases, and 6 bases had no gene match. The chain's CDR3 is CASSKSGGAYEQYF. The CDR3 nucleotides read TGTGCCAGCAGTAAAAGCGGGGGGGCGTACGAGCAGTACTTC. Full variable domain (outside the CDR3, taken from reference TRBV11-2 and TRBJ2-7): EAGVAQSPRYKIIEKRQSVAFWCNPISGHATLYWYQQILGQGPKLLIQFQNNGVVDDSQLPKDRFSAERLKGVDSTLKIQPAKLEDSAVYLCASSKSGGAYEQYFGPGTRLTVT.

The chain uses TRBV18 and TRBJ1-2; 8 nucleotides line up with TRBD1. Trimming took 6 bases from V and 2 from J; bases not matched to a gene: 11. Germline V gene lookup returns CDR1 KGHSH and CDR2 LQKENI. The CDR3 runs 16 residues. The CDR3 is CASSRTSGQANYGYTF. In DNA form, the CDR3 reads TGTGCCAGCTCCCGAACCTCGGGACAGGCAAACTATGGCTACACCTTC.

V is TRBV5-1 and J is TRBJ1-1; 8 bases line up with TRBD1. V trimming: 6 bases; J trimming: 4 bases; junction bases outside the gene matches: 8. Germline lookup yields CDR1 SGHRS and CDR2 YFSETQ. This CDR3 spans 14 amino acids. In DNA, the CDR3 is TGCGCCAGCACCCAGGGGGCCGAGGGCACTGAAGCTTTCTTT. Translated, it gives CASTQGAEGTEAFF.

For the CDR3, the DNA is TGTGCCAGCAGCTTGAGACTCCCCCAAGATACGCAGTATTTT. As protein: CASSLRLPQDTQYF. The chain is built from TRBV7-9 and TRBJ2-3; D is unclear. Germline CDR1 is SEHNR and CDR2 is FQNEAQ (reference sequence). This CDR3 is 14 amino acids long. The V end was cut by 3 bases, the J end by 5 bases, with 12 bases between. The whole variable domain, filled in from reference TRBV7-9 and TRBJ2-3, reads DTGVSQNPRHKITKRGQNVTFRCDPISEHNRLYWYRQTLGQGPEFLTYFQNEAQLEKSRLLSDRFSAERPKGSFSTLEIQRTEQGDSAMYLCASSLRLPQDTQYFGPGTRLTVL.

The CDR3, as DNA: TGTGCCAGCAGCTCTGGGCCCAAGGCCGGGGAGCTGTTTTTT. This gives the protein CASSSGPKAGELFF. The chain joins TRBV5-5 to TRBJ2-2; D not resolved. The CDR3 length is 14 residues. With 3 bases removed from V and 6 bases from J, the gap between germline ends came to 12 bases. From germline, CDR1 is SGHKS and CDR2 YYEKEE (reference sequence). Full variable domain (rest looked up from reference TRBV5-5 and TRBJ2-2): DAGVTQSPTHLIKTRGQQVTLRCSPISGHKSVSWYQQVLGQGPQFIFQYYEKEERGRGNFPDRFSARQFPNYSSELNVNALLLGDSALYLCASSSGPKAGELFFGEGSRLTVL.

This chain connects TRBV5-6 to TRBJ1-2; D perhaps matches TRBD1 (5 bases). This CDR3 has 14 residues. V was clipped by 2 bases and J by 2 bases, with 10 bases between them. Germline V gene data show CDR1 as SGHDT and CDR2 as YYEEEE. This CDR3 reads CASSLRGSNYGYTF. DNA of the CDR3: TGTGCCAGCAGCTTAAGGGGTTCGAACTATGGCTACACCTTC. Filled out from reference TRBV5-6 and TRBJ1-2, the complete variable domain reads DAGVTQSPTHLIKTRGQQVTLRCSPKSGHDTVSWYQQALGQGPQFIFQYYEEEERQRGNFPDRFSGHQFPNYSSELNVNALLLGDSALYLCASSLRGSNYGYTFGSGTRLTVV.

The chain links TRBV19 to TRBJ2-1; 7 bases map to TRBD1. The germline CDR1 and CDR2 sequences are LNHDA and SQIVND (reference sequence). The CDR3 consists of 16 residues. Germline trimming cut 5 bases from V and 1 base from J; bases unmatched to any gene: 8. As DNA, the CDR3 is TGTGCCAGTAGTTTCCGCCCGGGACAGTCCTACAATGAGCAGTTCTTC. Translation gives CASSFRPGQSYNEQFF.

The chain recombines TRBV5-6 with TRBJ1-2, with D unclear. The ends were cut back, 4 bases at V and 7 bases at J, with 20 bases in the middle. The CDR3 has 15 amino acids. Germline CDR1 reads SGHDT; CDR2 reads YYEEEE. CDR3 nucleotides: TGTGCCAGCAGCCCCTTAGGACGGGGAAGTTCTGGCTACACCTTC. Its protein is CASSPLGRGSSGYTF.

The chain carries TRBV4-2 and TRBJ1-3, with 9 bases lining up with TRBD1. Trimming removed 5 bases from V and 3 bases from J; junction bases left unmatched: 8. The CDR3 totals 16 residues. Looked up from germline, CDR1 is LGHNA and CDR2 is YNFKEQ. CDR3 sequence (DNA): TGTGCCAGCAGCTTGCCGGGACAGGGCCTTGGAAACACCATATATTTT. It yields the protein CASSLPGQGLGNTIYF.

In nucleotides, the CDR3 is TGTGCCAGCGCATTCGGCGGGACTGAGGTTGGTGAGCAGTTCTTC. Encoded protein: CASAFGGTEVGEQFF. The V gene is TRBV27, the J gene TRBJ2-1; possible D gene TRBD2, 6 bases. CDR3 size: 15 residues. Germline values: CDR1 MNHEY, CDR2 SMNVEV (reference sequence). V was shortened by 8 bases and J by 9 bases, with 23 bases between the two germline ends.

J is TRBJ2-5 and V is TRBV24-1; 12 nucleotides align to TRBD1. The CDR3 is made up of 16 amino acids. CDR1 is KGHDR, CDR2 SFDVKD, per germline. Trimming took 1 base from V and 3 from J; bases not matched to a gene: 2. In DNA form, the CDR3 reads TGTGCCACCAGTGATTTCGGGACAGGGGGCGAAGAGACCCAGTACTTC. This translates into CATSDFGTGGEETQYF.

The V and J genes are TRBV12-2 and TRBJ2-7; TRBD2 was called by the table and not checked on the DNA. TRBV12-2 is a pseudogene locus. The CDR3 is 16 amino acids. The CDR3 DNA reads TGTGCAAGTCGCTACCACCCTAGCGGGGGGGCCTACGAGCAGTACTTC. This gives the protein CASRYHPSGGAYEQYF.

The chain is built from TRBV9 and TRBJ1-3; D gene ambiguous. The CDR3 has 13 residues. Germline CDR1 reads SGDLS; CDR2 reads YYNGEE. Trimming took off 4 bases at V and 1 base at J, with 6 bases between the two ends. CDR3 nucleotide sequence: TGTGCCAGCAGCCCCGGGTCTGGAAACACCATATATTTT. Encoded protein: CASSPGSGNTIYF. Full variable domain (outside the CDR3, taken from reference TRBV9 and TRBJ1-3): DSGVTQTPKHLITATGQRVTLRCSPRSGDLSVYWYQQSLDQGLQFLIQYYNGEERAKGNILERFSAQQFPDLHSELNLSSLELGDSALYFCASSPGSGNTIYFGEGSWLTVV.

The chain carries TRBV27 and TRBJ1-6; the D gene is possibly TRBD1 (6 bases). Germline V gene sequence: CDR1 MNHEY, CDR2 SMNVEV (reference sequence). The CDR3 is 15 amino acids. The V end lost 5 bases, the J end lost 10 bases, and 18 bases lay between the germline ends. CDR3 sequence reads: CASSLEGRGRSPLHF. CDR3 bases: TGTGCCAGCAGTCTAGAGGGCAGGGGTAGATCACCCCTCCACTTT.

The chain joins TRBV6-1 to TRBJ2-3, with 11 nucleotides matching TRBD2. Trimming cost V 4 bases and J 1 base; bases outside gene matches: 7. Germline V gives CDR1 MNHNS, CDR2 SASEGT. The CDR3 is 17 amino acids. In DNA form, the CDR3 reads TGTGCCAGCAGTGCCCGAACTAGCGGGGGCCGCACAGATACGCAGTATTTT. Translated: CASSARTSGGRTDTQYF.

The CDR3 sequence is CASSPQKTGWNTEAFF. DNA for the CDR3: TGTGCCAGCTCCCCGCAAAAGACAGGGTGGAACACTGAAGCTTTCTTT. The chain recombines TRBV18 with TRBJ1-1; the match to TRBD1 covers 7 bases. V dropped 6 bases and J dropped 1; count of bases not matched to a gene: 11. Germline CDR1 KGHSH, CDR2 LQKENI. The CDR3 extends over 16 amino acids.

This clone appeared once. The rearrangement links TRBV12-3 or TRBV12-4 to TRBJ1-2; tentative D call: TRBD1 (6 bases). The length of the CDR3 is 13 residues. V dropped 3 bases and J dropped 8 bases, with 13 bases sitting between them. The CDR3 DNA is TGTGCCAGCAGTTTTCGACAGGAATCGGGCTACACCTTC. It encodes CASSFRQESGYTF.

The chain links TRBV19 to TRBJ1-3; tentative D call: TRBD1 (6 bases). Looked up from germline, CDR1 is LNHDA and CDR2 is SQIVND (reference sequence). CDR3 length: 12 residues. V gave up 11 bases and J gave up 5 bases, with 13 bases separating them. CDR3 nucleotide sequence: TGTGCCTCCAGGGACATCCGAAACACCATATATTTT. This codes for CASRDIRNTIYF.

A few counts support this clone. The chain recombines TRBV6-5 with TRBJ2-2; tentatively, D is TRBD2 (7 bases). Trimming shortened V by 6 bases and J by 4 bases, and 12 bases separated the two germline ends. The CDR3 is made up of 14 amino acids. The V gene's germline CDR1 is MNHEY and CDR2 SVGAGI. Here the CDR3 reads CASRPRGATGELFF. Written as DNA, the CDR3 is TGTGCCAGCAGGCCCCGGGGGGCCACCGGGGAGCTGTTTTTT.

The chain uses TRBV5-6 and TRBJ1-2; TRBD1 matches at 8 bases. Germline V gives CDR1 SGHDT, CDR2 YYEEEE. The CDR3 runs to 16 residues. Trimming took 0 bases from V and 4 from J; bases not matched to a gene: 8. CDR3 DNA: TGTGCCAGCAGCTTGGAGGACAGGGACAAAATCTATGGCTACACCTTC. It yields the protein CASSLEDRDKIYGYTF.